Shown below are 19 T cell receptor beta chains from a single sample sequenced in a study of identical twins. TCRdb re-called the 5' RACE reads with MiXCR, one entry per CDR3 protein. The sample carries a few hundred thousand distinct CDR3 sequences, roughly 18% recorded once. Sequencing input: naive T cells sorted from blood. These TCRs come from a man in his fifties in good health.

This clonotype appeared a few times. The CDR3 region has the DNA TGTGCCAGCACATGGGGGACTGAGAACACTGAAGCTTTCTTT. Residues: CASTWGTENTEAFF. This chain links TRBV25-1 with TRBJ1-1; maybe TRBD1 (5 bases). The CDR3 runs to 14 residues. Trimming shortened V by 7 bases and J by 1 base, and 13 bases separated the two germline ends. Germline lookup yields CDR1 MGHDK and CDR2 SYGVNS.

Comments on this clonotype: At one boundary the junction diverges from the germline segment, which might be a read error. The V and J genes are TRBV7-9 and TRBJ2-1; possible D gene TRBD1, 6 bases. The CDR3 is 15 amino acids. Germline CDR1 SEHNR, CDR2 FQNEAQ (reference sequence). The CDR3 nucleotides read TGTGCCAGCAGCACCATCAGGGGCTCCAACAATGAGCAGTTCTTC. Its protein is CASSTIRGSNNEQFF.

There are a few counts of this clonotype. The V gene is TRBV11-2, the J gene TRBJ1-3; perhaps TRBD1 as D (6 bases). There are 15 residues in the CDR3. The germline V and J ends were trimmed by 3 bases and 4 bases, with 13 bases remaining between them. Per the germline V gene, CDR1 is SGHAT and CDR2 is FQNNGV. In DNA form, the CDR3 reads TGTGCCAGCAGCTTGGGGGGGCTAGAAGGAAACACCATATATTTT. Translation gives CASSLGGLEGNTIYF.

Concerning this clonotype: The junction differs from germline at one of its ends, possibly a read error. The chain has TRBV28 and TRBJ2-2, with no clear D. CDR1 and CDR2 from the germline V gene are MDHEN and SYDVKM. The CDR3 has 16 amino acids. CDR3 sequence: CASSFLSVRNTGELFF. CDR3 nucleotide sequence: TGTGCCAGCAGTTTCCTCTCGGTGCGAAACACGGGGGAGCTGTTTTTT.

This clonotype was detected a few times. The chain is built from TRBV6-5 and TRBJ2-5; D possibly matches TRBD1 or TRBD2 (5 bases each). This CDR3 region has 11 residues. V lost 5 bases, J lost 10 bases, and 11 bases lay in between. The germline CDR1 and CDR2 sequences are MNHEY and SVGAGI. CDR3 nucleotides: TGTGCCAGCAGTAACGGGGCGGGCCAGTACTTC. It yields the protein CASSNGAGQYF.

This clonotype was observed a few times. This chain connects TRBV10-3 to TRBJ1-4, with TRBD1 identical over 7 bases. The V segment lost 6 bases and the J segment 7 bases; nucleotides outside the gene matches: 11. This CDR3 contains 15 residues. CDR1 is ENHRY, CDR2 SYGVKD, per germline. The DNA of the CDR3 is TGTGCCATCAGCGAAGGGACAGTCGGCGGTGAAAAACTGTTTTTT. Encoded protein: CAISEGTVGGEKLFF.

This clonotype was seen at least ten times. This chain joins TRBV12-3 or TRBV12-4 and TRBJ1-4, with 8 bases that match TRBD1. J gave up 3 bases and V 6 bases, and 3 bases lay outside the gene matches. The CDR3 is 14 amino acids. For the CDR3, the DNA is TGTGCCAGCAGCTCGGACAGGGCTAATGAAAAACTGTTTTTT. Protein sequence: CASSSDRANEKLFF.

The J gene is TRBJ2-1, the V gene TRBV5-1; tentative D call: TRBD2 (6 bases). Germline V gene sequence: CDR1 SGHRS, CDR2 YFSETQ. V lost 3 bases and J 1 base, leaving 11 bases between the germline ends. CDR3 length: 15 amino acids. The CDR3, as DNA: TGCGCCAGCAGCTCAGTAGCGGAGTCCTACAATGAGCAGTTCTTC. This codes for CASSSVAESYNEQFF.

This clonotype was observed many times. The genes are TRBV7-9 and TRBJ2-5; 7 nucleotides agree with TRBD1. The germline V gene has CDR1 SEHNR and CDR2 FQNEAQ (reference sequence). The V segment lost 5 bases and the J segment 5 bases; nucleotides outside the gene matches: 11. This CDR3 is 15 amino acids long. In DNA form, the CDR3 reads TGTGCCAGCAGCGGGCAGGGGGTGCTGGGCGAGACCCAGTACTTC. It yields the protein CASSGQGVLGETQYF.

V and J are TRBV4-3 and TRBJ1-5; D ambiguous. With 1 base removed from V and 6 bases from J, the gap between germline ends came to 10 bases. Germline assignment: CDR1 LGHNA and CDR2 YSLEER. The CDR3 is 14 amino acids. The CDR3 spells CASSQVHRSQPQHF. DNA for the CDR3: TGCGCCAGCAGCCAAGTGCACAGAAGTCAGCCCCAGCATTTT.

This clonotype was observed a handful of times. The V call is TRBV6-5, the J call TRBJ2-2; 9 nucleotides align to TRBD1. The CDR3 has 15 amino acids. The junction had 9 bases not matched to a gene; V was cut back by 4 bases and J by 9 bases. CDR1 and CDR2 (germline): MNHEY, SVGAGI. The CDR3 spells CASSSWDRAGRELFF. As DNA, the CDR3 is TGTGCCAGCAGTTCGTGGGACAGGGCAGGAAGGGAGCTGTTTTTT.

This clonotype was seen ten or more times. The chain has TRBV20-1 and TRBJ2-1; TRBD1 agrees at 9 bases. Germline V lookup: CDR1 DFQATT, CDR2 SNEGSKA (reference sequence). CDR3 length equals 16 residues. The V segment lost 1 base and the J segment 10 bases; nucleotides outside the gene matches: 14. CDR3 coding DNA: TGCAGTGCTAGAGTATTTTTGGGACAGGGTTTTGAGGAGCAGTTCTTC. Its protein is CSARVFLGQGFEEQFF.

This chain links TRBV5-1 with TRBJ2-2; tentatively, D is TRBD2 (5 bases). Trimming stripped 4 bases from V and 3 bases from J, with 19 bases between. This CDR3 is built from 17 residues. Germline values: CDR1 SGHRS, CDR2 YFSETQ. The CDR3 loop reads CASSRGYSGLDTGELFF. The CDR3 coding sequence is TGCGCCAGCAGCCGTGGGTATTCGGGGTTGGACACCGGGGAGCTGTTTTTT. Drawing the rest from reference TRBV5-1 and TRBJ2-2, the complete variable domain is KAGVTQTPRYLIKTRGQQVTLSCSPISGHRSVSWYQQTPGQGLQFLFEYFSETQRNKGNFPGRFSGRQFSNSRSEMNVSTLELGDSALYLCASSRGYSGLDTGELFFGEGSRLTVL.

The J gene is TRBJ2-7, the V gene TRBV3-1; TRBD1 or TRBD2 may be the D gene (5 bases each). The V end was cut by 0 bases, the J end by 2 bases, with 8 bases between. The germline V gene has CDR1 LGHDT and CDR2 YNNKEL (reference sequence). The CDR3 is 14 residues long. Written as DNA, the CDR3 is TGTGCCAGCAGCCAAGAAGAGGGGACCTACGAGCAGTACTTC. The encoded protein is CASSQEEGTYEQYF.

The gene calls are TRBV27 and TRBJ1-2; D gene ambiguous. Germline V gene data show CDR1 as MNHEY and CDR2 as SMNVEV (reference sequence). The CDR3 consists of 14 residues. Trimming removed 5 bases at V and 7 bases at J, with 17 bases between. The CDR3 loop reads CASSQARVGSGYTF. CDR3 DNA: TGTGCCAGCAGTCAAGCTAGGGTAGGGTCTGGCTACACCTTC.

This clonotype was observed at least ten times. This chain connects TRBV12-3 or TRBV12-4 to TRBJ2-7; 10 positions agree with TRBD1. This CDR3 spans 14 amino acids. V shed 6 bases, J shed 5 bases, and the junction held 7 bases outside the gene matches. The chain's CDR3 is CASSRQGAIDEQYF. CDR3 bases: TGTGCCAGCAGCAGACAGGGGGCGATCGACGAGCAGTACTTC.

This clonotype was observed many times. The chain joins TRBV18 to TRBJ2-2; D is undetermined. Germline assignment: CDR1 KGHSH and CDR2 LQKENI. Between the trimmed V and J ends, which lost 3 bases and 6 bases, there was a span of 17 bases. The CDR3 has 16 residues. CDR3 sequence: CASSPDVAPRPGELFF. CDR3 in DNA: TGTGCCAGCTCACCTGATGTGGCCCCGAGACCCGGGGAGCTGTTTTTT. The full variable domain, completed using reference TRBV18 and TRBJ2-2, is NAGVMQNPRHLVRRRGQEARLRCSPMKGHSHVYWYRQLPEEGLKFMVYLQKENIIDESGMPKERFSAEFPKEGPSILRIQQVVRGDSAAYFCASSPDVAPRPGELFFGEGSRLTVL.

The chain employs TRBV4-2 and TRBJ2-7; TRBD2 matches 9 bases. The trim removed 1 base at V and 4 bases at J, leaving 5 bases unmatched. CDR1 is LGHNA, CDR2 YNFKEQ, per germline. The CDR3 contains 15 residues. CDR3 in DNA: TGTGCCAGCAGCCAAGGGGCTAGCGGGACATACGAGCAGTACTTC. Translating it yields CASSQGASGTYEQYF.

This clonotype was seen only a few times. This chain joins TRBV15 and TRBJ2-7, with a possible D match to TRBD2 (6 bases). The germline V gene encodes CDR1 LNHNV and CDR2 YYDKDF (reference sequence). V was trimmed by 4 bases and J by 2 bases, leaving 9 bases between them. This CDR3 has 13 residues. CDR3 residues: CATSIRTTYEQYF. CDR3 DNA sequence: TGTGCCACCAGCATCAGGACTACCTACGAGCAGTACTTC.